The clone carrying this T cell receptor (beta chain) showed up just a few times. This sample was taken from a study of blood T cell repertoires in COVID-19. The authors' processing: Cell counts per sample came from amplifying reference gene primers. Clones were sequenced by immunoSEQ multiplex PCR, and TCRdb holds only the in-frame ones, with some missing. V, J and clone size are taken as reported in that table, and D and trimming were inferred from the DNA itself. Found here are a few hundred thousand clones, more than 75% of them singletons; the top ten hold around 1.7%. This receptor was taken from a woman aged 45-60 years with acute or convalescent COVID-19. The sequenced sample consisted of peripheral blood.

CDR3 region: CASSKAEGSSNEKLFF. In nucleotides, the CDR3 is TGTGCCAGCAGCAAAGCAGAGGGCAGCTCTAATGAAAAACTGTTTTTT. This rearrangement joins TRBV21-1 to TRBJ1-4. TRBV21-1 has pseudogene status. CDR3 length: 16 residues.